This record looks at one TCR beta chain sequence and its context. This clonotype was seen ten or more times. The antigen it binds to is not known. The input lacks base qualities; no much larger clone sits a single base away. The sample belongs to a study of blood T cells in healthy people across ages (dated by TCRdb to the mid-2010s). A note on the overall study: Template switching captured roughly one uniquely barcoded TCR beta cDNA molecule per two T cells in model experiments. To track age-related changes in TCR beta repertoire diversity, the study relied on deep sequencing normalized with unique cDNA molecular identifiers. Donors were grouped into four age groups: young (average approximately 16 years), middle-aged (about 38), aged (around 60) and long-lived (about 82). Donors of different ages were randomly distributed across sequencing lanes to avoid experimental bias. The study analyzed two additional independent replicas of 1 million unique cDNA reads from the same blood draw for two donors, one aged 18 to 30 and one aged 80 or older.

Donors were roughly 40 systemically healthy Caucasian individuals from Russia aged roughly 6 to 90 years. Roughly 10 milliliters of peripheral blood were drawn from each donor into EDTA-treated Vacutainer tubes. Ficoll-Paque density-gradient centrifugation was used to isolate PBMCs, with at least 7 million per sample. Total RNA, at least 5 micrograms per sample, was extracted from PBMCs with Trizol reagent. The percentages of naive CD45RAhigh/CD27high T cells were determined by flow cytometry on a PBMC aliquot from every donor. Here V drops 5 bases and J drops 5 bases, and the junction holds 12 bases not matched to any gene. CDR1 and CDR2, looked up from the germline V gene, are SQVTM and ANQGSEA. From its cysteine to its phenylalanine, the CDR3 spans 15 amino acids. The sequence is cut down to CDR3 DNA, 45 bases in frame from base 1. On the study overall, not on this receptor specifically: Since profiling was done on bulk unsorted PBMCs, naive and antigen-experienced compartments could not be conclusively compared. Observed TCR beta diversity per million T cells fell roughly linearly with age, and a significant reduction was already apparent by age around 40. A strong correlation was found between observed TCR beta diversity and the percentage of naive T cells measured by flow cytometry. The CMV infection status of donors was not known, potentially confounding age-related changes in expanded clonotypes. Estimates of total diversity based on one million sequenced T cells were considered lower bounds and underestimates. The long-lived group showed more naive CD4+ T cells, fewer expanded clones and increased TCR diversity than the aged group, suggesting age selection.

The library relied on 5' RACE. The run used an Illumina HiSeq 2500. A second PCR of roughly 7 to 11 cycles was performed with a sample-barcoded 5' primer and a J-beta primer mix. Each TCR beta cDNA molecule received a unique molecular identifier from a template-switch 5' adaptor carrying 12 random nucleotides. Each sample yielded at least 3 million CDR3-containing paired-end reads. First-strand cDNA synthesis was performed from all RNA using the Mint cDNA synthesis kit, with priming by a TRBC-specific oligonucleotide. After uracil-DNA glycosylase treatment, a first 18-cycle PCR used universal primers M1SS and BC2_uni_R on all cDNA. The study's own analysis went as follows. For normalization, 1 million high-quality reads, each with a distinct molecular identifier, were randomly selected from each sample. Instead of being binned into consensus sequences, reads that shared molecular identifiers were thrown out. MiTCR, set to a Q25 quality threshold and the strictest error-elimination algorithm, was used for CDR3 identification, clonotype clustering and error correction. A nonparametric unseen species model with Euler transformation was used to estimate a lower bound on total TCR beta diversity. The raw public data were reprocessed by TCRdb itself: fastp quality trimming at Q25, MiXCR clonotype calling, in-frame beta chains only. Identical CDR3 proteins give one entry, which carries the most common genes and DNA. The V and J calls were determined by TCRdb, not by the authors. Here the sample has under 950,000 distinct CDR3 sequences; about a fifth occur a single time. The ten largest clonotypes hold roughly a fifth of the sample.

The chain employs TRBV29-1 and TRBJ2-5, and TRBD2 matches 9 of the central bases. This receptor was obtained from a man between 65 and 85 years old in good health. Material: blood. The bases read TGCAGCGTTCACTTAGCGGGAGAAGGGTTTGAGACCCAGTACTTC. This sequence encodes CSVHLAGEGFETQYF.